The clone carrying this T cell receptor beta chain turned up a few times. Antigen: not known. cDNA synthesis used the whole RNA isolate, giving expressed TCRB sequences. TCRdb's table, derived via immunoSEQ multiplex PCR, lists solely in-frame clones and lacks some. The data show nearly 700,000 clones, around an eighth seen once. These data are taken from a study of beta chain features in type 1 diabetes. Findings and limits, study-wide: For cells with high TCR expression, cDNA sequencing could yield over-representation. TCRB repertoires of naive, central memory and Treg cells appeared more similar among patients than among healthy donors. In every one of the four CD4+ subsets, TCRB CDR3s were moderately but significantly shorter in Type 1 diabetes patients.

In total, each donor contributed a single heparinised blood draw that averaged approximately 0.12 L. Post-sort purity exceeded 98% for all sorted populations. Germline CDR1 SGHTA, CDR2 FQGNSA. This CDR3 is 15 amino acids long. V was clipped by 0 bases and J by 2 bases, with 11 bases between them. The sequenced sample was naive CD4+ T cells from blood. The clonotype originates from a man between 18 and 35 years old with type 1 diabetes. This chain joins TRBV7-2 and TRBJ2-7; TRBD1 or TRBD2 may be the D gene (5 bases each). The CDR3 DNA reads TGTGCCAGCAGCTTAGCCGGGACGACGACCTACGAGCAGTACTTC. It encodes CASSLAGTTTYEQYF.